The next 20 T cell receptor beta chains were all read from a single sample in a study of blood T cells in healthy people across ages. For the second PCR, which ran for 7 to 11 cycles, a sample-barcoded 5' primer and a J-beta primer mix were used. TCRdb passed the 5' RACE reads through MiXCR, listing each CDR3 protein once. The sample yields some 1.5 million distinct CDR3 sequences, 28% seen once. Specimen: blood. The source is a woman in her thirties in good health.

The chain has TRBV2 and TRBJ1-1; no reliable D call. There are 13 residues in the CDR3. V lost 3 bases and J 4 bases, leaving 9 bases between the germline ends. Germline-derived CDR1 and CDR2 are SNHLY and FYNNEI. The CDR3 protein is CASSENWGTEAFF. DNA of the CDR3: TGTGCCAGCAGTGAGAACTGGGGCACTGAAGCTTTCTTT.

This clonotype was counted between two and nine times. The chain's CDR3 is CASSLVWGRVTEAFF. CDR3 DNA: TGTGCCAGCAGCTTGGTTTGGGGCAGGGTCACTGAAGCTTTCTTT. The chain combines TRBV5-5 with TRBJ1-1; possibly TRBD1 for D (5 bases). Looked up from germline, CDR1 is SGHKS and CDR2 is YYEKEE (reference sequence). V dropped 0 bases and J dropped 4 bases, with 13 bases sitting between them. This CDR3 contains 15 residues.

A remark on this clonotype: This could be a read error, since a much larger clone is one nucleotide away. The chain joins TRBV5-1 to TRBJ2-4; 10 bases align to TRBD1. The end of the DNA fits TRBJ2-7 better, so the J call may be wrong. The germline CDR1 and CDR2 sequences are SGHRS and YFSETQ. This CDR3 comprises 18 residues. The CDR3 protein is CASSLGITATGGLYEQYF. The CDR3 nucleotides read TGCGCCAGCAGCTTGGGGATAACGGCGACAGGGGGCCTGTACGAGCAGTACTTC.

V and J are TRBV9 and TRBJ2-4; D remains ambiguous. The length of the CDR3 is 14 residues. V lost 0 bases and J 8 bases, leaving 12 bases between the germline ends. Germline CDR1 is SGDLS and CDR2 is YYNGEE. CDR3 sequence reads: CASSVGFSSDIQYF. Written as DNA, the CDR3 is TGTGCCAGCAGCGTAGGTTTCTCATCAGACATTCAGTACTTC.

This clonotype came up a few times. V gene TRBV4-3 combines with J gene TRBJ2-1; perhaps D is TRBD1 or TRBD2 (5 bases each). The CDR3 has 15 residues. Germline V gene data show CDR1 as LGHNA and CDR2 as YSLEER. V was shortened by 0 bases and J by 10 bases, with 16 bases between the two germline ends. The CDR3 nucleotides are TGCGCCAGCAGCCAAGATCGGGACGGGATACGGGAGCAGTTCTTC. Residues: CASSQDRDGIREQFF.

The chain couples TRBV29-1 to TRBJ1-1; 7 nucleotides line up with TRBD1. The CDR3 has 13 residues. The trim removed 7 bases at V and 1 base at J, leaving 6 bases unmatched. Germline CDR1 SQVTM, CDR2 ANQGSEA. The CDR3 bases are TGCAGCGCCTGGGACAGAACGAACACTGAAGCTTTCTTT. The encoded protein is CSAWDRTNTEAFF.

Of note for this clonotype: This could be a read error, since a much larger clone is one nucleotide away. This CDR3 reads CVSRPTENTEAFF. In nucleotides, the CDR3 is TGTGTCTCCCGGCCCACGGAGAACACTGAAGCTTTCTTT. V usage is TRBV10-3 and J usage is TRBJ1-1; D is ambiguous. This CDR3 is built from 13 residues. The germline V gene encodes CDR1 ENHRY and CDR2 SYGVKD.

This clonotype was seen repeatedly, ten times or more. The chain recombines TRBV6-5 with TRBJ2-7; possibly TRBD2 for D (6 bases). The CDR3 is made up of 13 amino acids. Germline assignment: CDR1 MNHEY and CDR2 SVGAGI. The ends were cut back, 8 bases at V and 0 bases at J, with 11 bases in the middle. The CDR3: CASGAGISYEQYF. The CDR3 DNA reads TGTGCCAGCGGGGCGGGAATCTCCTACGAGCAGTACTTC.

This clonotype was picked up many times. The J gene is TRBJ2-7, the V gene TRBV5-1; 12 bases are a match to TRBD2. The CDR3 is 15 amino acids. Germline V gene sequence: CDR1 SGHRS, CDR2 YFSETQ. The ends lost 0 bases at V and 3 bases at J; junction bases unmatched: 1. This CDR3 reads CASSLGTSGDYEQYF. The CDR3, as DNA: TGCGCCAGCAGCTTGGGGACTAGCGGGGACTACGAGCAGTACTTC.

The rearrangement links TRBV29-1 to TRBJ2-7; possibly TRBD1 or TRBD2 for D (5 bases each). Deletions cut 5 bases from V and 2 bases from J, with 19 bases between. The CDR3 spans 15 residues. Germline values: CDR1 SQVTM, CDR2 ANQGSEA. The CDR3 DNA reads as TGCAGCGTTACGGCTGACGGGACGGCGACCTACGAGCAGTACTTC. This gives the protein CSVTADGTATYEQYF.

With regard to this clonotype: The junction does not match germline at one end; this may be a read error. This chain joins TRBV20-1 and TRBJ2-1, with TRBD2 identical over 8 bases. The CDR3 totals 12 residues. Germline-derived CDR1 and CDR2 are DFQATT and SNEGSKA (reference sequence). DNA for the CDR3: TGTTCGCGGACTAGCTTAGACAATGAGCAGTTCTTC. Translating gives CSRTSLDNEQFF.

This clonotype was found a few times. A much larger clone is a single base away; this may be a read error. The gene calls are TRBV4-1 and TRBJ2-4; 9 bases match TRBD1. This CDR3 spans 19 amino acids. V was pared by 1 base and J by 1 base, with 11 bases of the junction left unmatched. CDR1 MGHRA and CDR2 YSYEKL come from the germline V gene. The CDR3: CASSQAHVGTGKAKNIQYF. The CDR3, as DNA: TGCGCCAGCAGCCAAGCGCATGTGGGGACAGGGAAGGCCAAAAACATTCAGTACTTC.

In this sample, this clonotype turned up once. This rearrangement joins TRBV18 to TRBJ1-1, with D possibly matching TRBD1 (5 bases). This CDR3 is 15 amino acids long. Trimming shortened V by 3 bases and J by 1 base, and 12 bases separated the two germline ends. CDR1 is KGHSH and CDR2 is LQKENI in the germline V gene. CDR3 sequence: CASSPELGGNTEAFF. For the CDR3, the DNA is TGTGCCAGCTCACCTGAATTGGGGGGGAACACTGAAGCTTTCTTT.

This clonotype was found a few times. The chain links TRBV7-3 to TRBJ2-3, with D possibly being TRBD1 (5 bases). From germline, CDR1 is SGHTA and CDR2 FQGTGA. Trimming pared 5 bases from V and 5 bases from J, leaving 11 bases between. The CDR3 runs to 13 residues. DNA of the CDR3: TGTGCCAGCAGCCCTGCAGGGTTAGATACGCAGTATTTT. It is translated as CASSPAGLDTQYF.

V usage is TRBV2 and J usage is TRBJ2-7; D call uncertain. The CDR3 extends over 12 amino acids. V dropped 3 bases and J dropped 3 bases, with 6 bases sitting between them. Germline CDR1 and CDR2: SNHLY and FYNNEI. This CDR3 is CASSDTNYEQYF. DNA of the CDR3: TGTGCCAGCAGTGACACAAACTACGAGCAGTACTTC.

The DNA of the CDR3 is TGTGCCAGCAGCCAAGCAACATTCGCGGAGACCCGGTACTTC. Its translation is CASSQATFAETRYF. The chain employs TRBV14 and TRBJ2-7; D is undetermined. Germline V gene data show CDR1 as SGHDN and CDR2 as FVKESK. The CDR3 is 14 amino acids. V was trimmed by 1 base and J by 12 bases, leaving 19 bases between them.

With regard to this clonotype: This may stem from a read error, because a much larger clone lies one nucleotide away. This chain joins TRBV15 and TRBJ2-7; D call uncertain. The J call may be faulty, since TRBJ2-5 better matches the DNA end. Germline CDR1 LNHNV, CDR2 YYDKDF (reference sequence). The CDR3 length is 13 residues. In nucleotides, the CDR3 is TGTGCCTCCAGCAGACCCGACGAGGAGACCCAGTACTTC. This gives the protein CASSRPDEETQYF.

Ten or more counts support this clonotype. The CDR3 reads CSAGETGGIQETQYF. CDR3 DNA sequence: TGCAGCGCCGGTGAGACAGGGGGCATCCAAGAGACCCAGTACTTC. The rearrangement joins TRBV29-1 to TRBJ2-5; 10 bases are a match to TRBD1. The germline gives CDR1 SQVTM, CDR2 ANQGSEA. V was pared by 7 bases and J by 1 base, with 9 bases of the junction left unmatched. The CDR3 extends over 15 amino acids.

In regard to this clonotype: A much more abundant neighbour one base away suggests this may be a read error. The chain uses TRBV7-7 and TRBJ2-1; no reliable D call. Germline CDR1 and CDR2: SSHAT and FNYEAQ (reference sequence). The length of the CDR3 is 16 residues. The V gene lost 5 bases and the J gene lost 0 bases, with 14 bases spanning the gap. The CDR3 region is CASSPNIWISYNEQFF. Here the CDR3 DNA reads TGTGCCAGCAGCCCCAATATCTGGATCTCCTACAATGAGCAGTTCTTC.

The gene calls are TRBV7-2 and TRBJ1-5; the D gene is possibly TRBD1 (6 bases). V was trimmed by 5 bases and J by 0 bases, leaving 20 bases between them. The length of the CDR3 is 18 residues. Germline V gives CDR1 SGHTA, CDR2 FQGNSA. This chain's CDR3 is CASSLGVGQTYSNQPQHF. CDR3 coding DNA: TGTGCCAGCAGCCTAGGGGTCGGACAGACGTATAGCAATCAGCCCCAGCATTTT.